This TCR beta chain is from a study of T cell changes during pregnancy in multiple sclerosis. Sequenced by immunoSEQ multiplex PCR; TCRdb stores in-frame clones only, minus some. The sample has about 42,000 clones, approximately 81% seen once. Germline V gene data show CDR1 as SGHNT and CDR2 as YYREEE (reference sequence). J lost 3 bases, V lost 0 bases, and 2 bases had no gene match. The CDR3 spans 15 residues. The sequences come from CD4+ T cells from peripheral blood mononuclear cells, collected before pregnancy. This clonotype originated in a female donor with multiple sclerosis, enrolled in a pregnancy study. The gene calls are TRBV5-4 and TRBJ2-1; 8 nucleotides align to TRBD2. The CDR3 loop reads CASSLAGTSYNEQFF. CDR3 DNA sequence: TGTGCCAGCAGCTTGGCCGGGACTAGCTACAATGAGCAGTTCTTC.